This TCR beta chain is drawn from a study of siplizumab effects on memory and regulatory T cells. Study-wide points: The mapping of alloreactive clones to unstimulated subsets covered only a minor fraction of them. Apparently more diverse than memory cells, naive T cells also seemed major alloresponse contributors.

With respect to this clone: Its antigen remains unidentified.

Germline-derived CDR1 and CDR2 are SGDLS and YYNGEE. V lost 3 bases, J lost 4 bases, and 3 bases stayed unmatched. This CDR3 spans 14 amino acids. Assay used: immunoSEQ multiplex PCR; TCRdb lists only in-frame clones, some missing. Of about 100,000 clones listed, approximately 92% are singletons. Source material: CD4+ T cells sorted from blood. The V and J genes are TRBV9 and TRBJ2-2; 7 nucleotides agree with TRBD2. The receptor's source is a human donor in good health. Some clones in this sample may be carry-over from other donors' samples. CDR3 sequence reads: CASSAGGGTGELFF. The DNA of the CDR3 is TGTGCCAGCAGCGCGGGAGGCGGCACCGGGGAGCTGTTTTTT.